This TCR beta chain emerged from a study of blood T cell repertoires in COVID-19. Across the whole study: T cells, B-cell-depleted T cells, or PBMCs provided the cDNA or gDNA that served as material.

The CDR3 is 14 amino acids. Between the trimmed V and J ends, which lost 1 base and 1 base, there was a span of 8 bases. Germline V gives CDR1 SGHTS, CDR2 YDEGEE. Method: immunoSEQ multiplex PCR; TCRdb's copy keeps in-frame clones and lacks some. The table records 150,000 to 200,000 clones, 65% to 85% of them present only once. V is TRBV5-8 and J is TRBJ1-1; no clear D gene. This TCR came from a man aged 60 to 75 with active or convalescent COVID-19. What was sequenced was peripheral blood. The CDR3, as DNA: TGTGCCAGCAGCTTGCGACGACAGAACACTGAAGCTTTCTTT. Protein: CASSLRRQNTEAFF.